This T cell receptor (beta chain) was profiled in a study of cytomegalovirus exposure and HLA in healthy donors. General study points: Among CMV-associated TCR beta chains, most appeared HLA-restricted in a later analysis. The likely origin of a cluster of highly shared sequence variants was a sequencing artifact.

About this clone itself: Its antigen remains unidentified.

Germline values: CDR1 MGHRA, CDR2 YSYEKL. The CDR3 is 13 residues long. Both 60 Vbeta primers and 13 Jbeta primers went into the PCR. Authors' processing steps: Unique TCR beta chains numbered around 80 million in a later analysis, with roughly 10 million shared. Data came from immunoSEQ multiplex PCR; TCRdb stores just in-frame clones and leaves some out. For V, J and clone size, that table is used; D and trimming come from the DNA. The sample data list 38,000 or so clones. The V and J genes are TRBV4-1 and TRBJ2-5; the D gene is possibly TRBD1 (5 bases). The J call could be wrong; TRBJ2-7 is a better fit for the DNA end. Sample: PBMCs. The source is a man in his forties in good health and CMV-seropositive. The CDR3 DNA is TGCGCCAGCAGCCAAGTAACAGGCCACGAGCAGTACTTC. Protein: CASSQVTGHEQYF.